These 22 T cell receptor beta chains originate from one sample sequenced in a study of Ad26.COV2.S vaccination and SARS-CoV-2 variants. Only in-frame clones appear in the TCRdb table, and some are missing; sequencing was by immunoSEQ multiplex PCR. The table has some 520,000 clones, roughly nine tenths seen once. Treatment reported: roughly 19 received Ad26.COV2.S at low or high dose, single or two shots; roughly 5 received placebo; per-sample allocation not given. Following the first vaccine or placebo injection, samples were taken on day 63. Source: peripheral blood, taken in a trial of Ad26.COV2.S vaccine versus placebo. The receptor set was obtained from a person aged 18-65 years who received the Ad26.COV2.S COVID-19 vaccine or a placebo.

The chain combines TRBV11-2 with TRBJ2-2; 9 positions agree with TRBD2. Germline CDR1 and CDR2: SGHAT and FQNNGV. V was clipped by 6 bases and J by 7 bases; unmatched bases: 9. The CDR3 loop spans 15 amino acids. DNA of the CDR3: TGTGCCAGCAGACCTATAGCGGGAGTCGGCGGGGAGCTGTTTTTT. Amino acids: CASRPIAGVGGELFF. Complete variable domain (other parts from reference TRBV11-2 and TRBJ2-2): EAGVAQSPRYKIIEKRQSVAFWCNPISGHATLYWYQQILGQGPKLLIQFQNNGVVDDSQLPKDRFSAERLKGVDSTLKIQPAKLEDSAVYLCASRPIAGVGGELFFGEGSRLTVL.

V is TRBV7-2 and J is TRBJ1-1, with 10 positions matching TRBD1. The CDR3 runs to 15 residues. Germline V gives CDR1 SGHTA, CDR2 FQGNSA. Germline trimming cut 5 bases from V and 6 bases from J; bases unmatched to any gene: 9. The CDR3 sequence: CASSPSTGGNAEAFF. CDR3 DNA: TGTGCCAGCAGCCCTTCGACAGGGGGCAATGCTGAAGCTTTCTTT.

V gene TRBV30 combines with J gene TRBJ2-2; D is possibly TRBD2 (6 bases). Trimming took off 3 bases at V and 7 bases at J, with 21 bases between the two ends. Germline assignment: CDR1 GTSNPN and CDR2 SVGIG (reference sequence). This CDR3 spans 16 amino acids. The CDR3 bases are TGTGCCTGGAGAACTTCGGCAGGCACGCGGGGCGGGGAGCTGTTTTTT. Protein: CAWRTSAGTRGGELFF.

The V and J genes are TRBV15 and TRBJ2-1; TRBD2 might be the D (6 bases). The V end lost 0 bases, the J end lost 0 bases, and 24 bases lay between the germline ends. Germline V CDR1 and CDR2: LNHNV, YYDKDF (reference sequence). The CDR3 consists of 21 residues. CDR3: CATSRDAPGVTWGSSYNEQFF. CDR3 bases: TGTGCCACCAGCAGAGATGCCCCGGGAGTTACCTGGGGAAGCTCCTACAATGAGCAGTTCTTC.

V is TRBV3-1 (or the pseudogene TRBV3-2) and J is TRBJ1-1, with TRBD1 as a possible D gene (5 bases). The V end lost 4 bases, the J end lost 6 bases, and 15 bases lay between the germline ends. CDR1 and CDR2 (germline): LGHDT, YNNKEL (reference sequence). This CDR3 region has 14 residues. The CDR3 DNA sequence: TGTGCCAGCAGCCCGCGGACATTTCGGGCTGAAGCTTTCTTT. Translated, it gives CASSPRTFRAEAFF.

The chain couples TRBV11-2 to TRBJ2-1, with D uncertain. The CDR3 contains 16 residues. CDR1 SGHAT and CDR2 FQNNGV come from the germline V gene. Trimming shortened V by 3 bases and J by 6 bases, and 18 bases separated the two germline ends. The CDR3 DNA is TGTGCCAGCAGCTTGTACTGGACCTCGAACCGCAATGAGCAGTTCTTC. This translates into CASSLYWTSNRNEQFF.

This clone was detected once. The J gene is TRBJ2-3, the V gene TRBV6-5; D might be TRBD1 (6 bases). The CDR3 is 15 residues long. Germline CDR1 MNHEY, CDR2 SVGAGI. V lost 1 base, J lost 4 bases, and 12 bases lay in between. CDR3 residues: CASSYFVTGSDTQYF. The CDR3 region has the DNA TGTGCCAGCAGTTACTTTGTTACAGGGTCAGATACGCAGTATTTT.

The rearrangement joins TRBV14 to TRBJ1-5, with 7 bases matching TRBD1. CDR3 size: 14 residues. Losses at the gene ends were 4 bases for V and 3 bases for J; bases not matched to a gene: 3. CDR1 SGHDN and CDR2 FVKESK come from the germline V gene. The CDR3 loop reads CASSPTGLNQPQHF. The CDR3 nucleotides read TGTGCCAGCAGCCCGACAGGGCTCAATCAGCCCCAGCATTTT.

The chain links TRBV13 to TRBJ2-5; the match to TRBD1 covers 9 bases. There are 15 residues in the CDR3. Germline CDR1 is PRHDT and CDR2 is FYEKMQ (reference sequence). The trim removed 3 bases at V and 11 bases at J, leaving 13 bases unmatched. The CDR3 region has the DNA TGTGCCAGCAGCTTGAGAACAGGGGGCCTTGATGGGCAGTACTTC. This translates into CASSLRTGGLDGQYF.

The chain carries TRBV4-3 and TRBJ1-3; no firm D call. Trimming shortened V by 1 base and J by 8 bases, and 9 bases separated the two germline ends. Germline CDR1 reads LGHNA; CDR2 reads YSLEER. The CDR3 runs to 13 residues. The CDR3 loop reads CASSQVVGYTIYF. The CDR3 bases are TGCGCCAGCAGCCAAGTCGTAGGATACACCATATATTTT.

The chain is built from TRBV12-3 or TRBV12-4 and TRBJ1-6; possible D gene TRBD1, 5 bases. The V and J ends lost 2 bases and 10 bases respectively, with 9 bases between them. The CDR3 is made up of 13 amino acids. In DNA, the CDR3 is TGTGCCAGCAGTTTAACGGGGGAGTCACCCCTCCACTTT. It yields the protein CASSLTGESPLHF.

The J gene is TRBJ1-5, the V gene TRBV27; possibly TRBD1 for D (5 bases). The CDR3 contains 14 residues. Germline V gene data show CDR1 as MNHEY and CDR2 as SMNVEV (reference sequence). V shed 3 bases and J shed 3 bases, with 9 bases lying between them. CDR3 in amino acids: CASSLARANQPQHF. In DNA form, the CDR3 reads TGTGCCAGCAGTTTGGCCAGGGCCAATCAGCCCCAGCATTTT.

The V gene is TRBV18, the J gene TRBJ1-1, with D unresolved. V was trimmed by 6 bases and J by 0 bases, leaving 17 bases between them. This CDR3 contains 16 residues. Per germline, CDR1 KGHSH and CDR2 LQKENI. CDR3 nucleotide sequence: TGTGCCAGCTCGCCCGACATTAGCATTATGAACACTGAAGCTTTCTTT. It specifies CASSPDISIMNTEAFF.

The J gene is TRBJ1-1, the V gene TRBV5-6; possible D gene TRBD1, 5 bases. The CDR3 length is 15 residues. Trimming shortened V by 4 bases and J by 0 bases, and 13 bases separated the two germline ends. CDR1 and CDR2 from the germline V gene are SGHDT and YYEEEE. This CDR3 reads CASSLRQNVNTEAFF. The CDR3 DNA reads TGTGCCAGCAGCCTTCGACAGAATGTGAACACTGAAGCTTTCTTT.

Concerning this clone itself: The same CDR3 is also encoded by other DNA sequences in this sample. V and J are TRBV9 and TRBJ1-1; the D gene is possibly TRBD1 (5 bases). The CDR3 is made up of 13 amino acids. The V gene's germline CDR1 is SGDLS and CDR2 YYNGEE. Trimming cost V 0 bases and J 4 bases, with 7 bases left between them. The DNA of the CDR3 is TGTGCCAGCAGCGTAGGTAGGGGCACTGAAGCTTTCTTT. It translates to CASSVGRGTEAFF.

This chain uses TRBV4-3 with TRBJ1-1; unclear D gene. Looked up from germline, CDR1 is LGHNA and CDR2 is YSLEER. The CDR3 consists of 13 residues. Deletions cut 0 bases from V and 4 bases from J, with 6 bases between. This CDR3 is CASSQDTLTEAFF. For the CDR3, the DNA is TGCGCCAGCAGCCAAGATACCCTCACTGAAGCTTTCTTT.

The chain employs TRBV6-6 and TRBJ2-7; TRBD2 aligns across 12 bases. This CDR3 is built from 16 residues. The V gene end was trimmed by 6 bases and the J gene end by 5 bases; junction bases not matched to a gene: 11. The germline CDR1 and CDR2 sequences are MNHNY and SVGAGI (reference sequence). The CDR3 reads CASRTRGLAGKDEQYF. CDR3 nucleotides: TGTGCCAGCAGGACACGCGGACTAGCGGGAAAGGACGAGCAGTACTTC.

The chain uses TRBV19 and TRBJ1-2, with 8 bases matching TRBD1. In germline, CDR1 is LNHDA, CDR2 SQIVND (reference sequence). The CDR3 runs 13 residues. Trimming took 3 bases from V and 10 from J; bases not matched to a gene: 7. The CDR3 region has the DNA TGTGCCAGTAGTATTCGTCTACAGGGGGACTACACCTTC. It specifies CASSIRLQGDYTF.

V and J are TRBV7-2 and TRBJ2-1; D unresolved. Germline V gene sequence: CDR1 SGHTA, CDR2 FQGNSA. The V end was cut by 7 bases, the J end by 2 bases, with 9 bases between. This CDR3 is built from 13 residues. The CDR3 region has the DNA TGTGCCAGCAACCCCGGCCCCTACAATGAGCAGTTCTTC. As protein: CASNPGPYNEQFF.

The V gene is TRBV19, the J gene TRBJ1-6; no reliable D call. The CDR3 runs 16 residues. V was trimmed by 3 bases and J by 0 bases, leaving 9 bases between them. In germline, CDR1 is LNHDA, CDR2 SQIVND (reference sequence). The CDR3 loop reads CASSMRRVSYNSPLHF. CDR3 bases: TGTGCCAGTAGTATGCGGAGAGTCTCCTATAATTCACCCCTCCACTTT.

V is TRBV20-1 and J is TRBJ1-5; TRBD1 matches at 10 bases. CDR3 length: 15 residues. V lost 3 bases and J lost 1; bases outside the gene matches: 3. Germline-derived CDR1 and CDR2 are DFQATT and SNEGSKA (reference sequence). Here the CDR3 DNA reads TGCAGTGCTAGTGGGGGACAGGGGAGCAATCAGCCCCAGCATTTT. It is translated as CSASGGQGSNQPQHF.

The table lists this clone with a few counts. The genes are TRBV7-9 and TRBJ1-2; D perhaps matches TRBD1 (5 bases). Between the trimmed V and J ends, which lost 9 bases and 4 bases, there was a span of 18 bases. The CDR3 consists of 14 residues. Germline V gene lookup returns CDR1 SEHNR and CDR2 FQNEAQ (reference sequence). CDR3 residues: CASSGGSQGYGYTF. The CDR3 DNA follows: TGTGCCAGTTCGGGGGGTTCCCAGGGCTATGGCTACACCTTC.